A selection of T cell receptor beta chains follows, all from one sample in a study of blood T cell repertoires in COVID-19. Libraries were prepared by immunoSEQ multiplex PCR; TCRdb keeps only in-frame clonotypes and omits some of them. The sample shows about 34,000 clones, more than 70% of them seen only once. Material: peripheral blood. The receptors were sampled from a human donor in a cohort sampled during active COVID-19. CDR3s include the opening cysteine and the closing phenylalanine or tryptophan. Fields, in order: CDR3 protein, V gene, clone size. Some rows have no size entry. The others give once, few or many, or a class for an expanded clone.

CDR3aa: CASSSPGGDTQYF
v_gene: TRBV7-9
abundance: NA

CDR3aa: CASSQPSGARRETQYF
v_gene: TRBV4-1
abundance: NA

CDR3aa: CASSYSGEGAFF
v_gene: TRBV6-5
abundance: NA

CDR3aa: CASSVRRQGVSDTGELFF
v_gene: TRBV2
abundance: NA

CDR3aa: CASSHSGRAGEQYF
v_gene: TRBV19
abundance: NA

CDR3aa: CASSAIGGAFQNEQFF
v_gene: TRBV6-1
abundance: NA

CDR3aa: CASGAGTSGGQETQYF
v_gene: TRBV12-5
abundance: few

CDR3aa: CASSVGGPRETQYF
v_gene: TRBV9
abundance: few

CDR3aa: CATRWEGLAGFTDTQYF
v_gene: TRBV24-1
abundance: NA

CDR3aa: CASSLGGTGNQETQYF
v_gene: TRBV7-9
abundance: NA

CDR3aa: CASSSSQRGPDKNIQYF
v_gene: TRBV21-1
abundance: NA

CDR3aa: CASRYQDTTNEKLFF
v_gene: TRBV5-1
abundance: few

CDR3aa: CSVPSGQGLGPYGYTF
v_gene: TRBV29-1
abundance: NA

CDR3aa: CASRDRGANTEAFF
v_gene: TRBV6-5
abundance: NA

CDR3aa: CASSPGQGVLFHEKLFF
v_gene: TRBV5-1
abundance: once

CDR3aa: CASSTGGSYEQYF
v_gene: TRBV21-1
abundance: once

CDR3aa: CASSPWDRPQETQYF
v_gene: TRBV11-2
abundance: NA

CDR3aa: CATSDSSGRGSGDIQYF
v_gene: TRBV24-1
abundance: NA

CDR3aa: CASSLTAGRLAGSEQYF
v_gene: TRBV4-1
abundance: NA

CDR3aa: CASSSDIHSGNTIYF
v_gene: TRBV18
abundance: NA

CDR3aa: CASIPRGRNIQYF
v_gene: TRBV28
abundance: NA

CDR3aa: CASSQAGGRGVRDTQYF
v_gene: TRBV4-1
abundance: NA

CDR3aa: CASSLTSGSGDEQFF
v_gene: TRBV5-1
abundance: NA

CDR3aa: CASSEGRGYEQYF
v_gene: TRBV10-2
abundance: NA

CDR3aa: CASSDIQQGYQETQYF
v_gene: TRBV6-4
abundance: NA

CDR3aa: CASRRGTVYQETQYF
v_gene: TRBV6-5
abundance: NA

CDR3aa: CASSPSGLLNSGANVLTF
v_gene: TRBV5-1
abundance: NA

CDR3aa: CASSQDGTGTYGYTF
v_gene: TRBV4-2
abundance: NA

CDR3aa: CASSPGGQGARGYTF
v_gene: TRBV4-1
abundance: NA

CDR3aa: CASSQGIMGQTAYEQYF
v_gene: TRBV4-2
abundance: few

CDR3aa: CASSPGGLSEQYF
v_gene: TRBV28
abundance: few

CDR3aa: CASSLAQGAGNTIYF
v_gene: TRBV7-8
abundance: few

CDR3aa: CASSTATANTGELFF
v_gene: TRBV11-2
abundance: few

CDR3aa: CASSSQRDSNQPQHF
v_gene: TRBV28
abundance: NA

CDR3aa: CASSRGTGGFGANVLTF
v_gene: TRBV5-4
abundance: NA

CDR3aa: CASSVTGTQYQPQHF
v_gene: TRBV2
abundance: NA

CDR3aa: CASSSGTGGSYEQYF
v_gene: TRBV6-6
abundance: NA

CDR3aa: CASSKTRELYGYTF
v_gene: TRBV21-1
abundance: NA

CDR3aa: CASSLASSGSSGELFF
v_gene: TRBV5-6
abundance: few

CDR3aa: CASSSPGTGKGMNTEAFF
v_gene: TRBV7-9
abundance: NA

CDR3aa: CASSPSPVWQLNTEAFF
v_gene: TRBV18
abundance: NA

CDR3aa: CASSLQTGMNTEAFF
v_gene: TRBV7-8
abundance: NA

CDR3aa: CASSLRDRVTEAFF
v_gene: TRBV5-6
abundance: NA

CDR3aa: CAISDQGGENYGYTF
v_gene: TRBV10-3
abundance: NA

CDR3aa: CASSEMSYRGETQYF
v_gene: TRBV7-7
abundance: NA

CDR3aa: CASSSQGIPYEQYF
v_gene: TRBV7-2
abundance: NA